These T cell receptor beta chains were read from a single sample in a study of cytomegalovirus exposure and HLA in healthy donors. TCRdb keeps only in-frame clones here, not all; method: immunoSEQ multiplex PCR. Of approximately 88,000 clones in the sample, roughly 84% are singletons; the top ten hold 9% to 13%. Material for sequencing was PBMCs. Receptors were obtained from a woman aged 18 to 35 in good health and CMV-seropositive. Both conserved end residues are part of each CDR3. Each record gives: J gene, D gene, clone size, V gene, CDR3 DNA, CDR3 protein. The D gene is left open where the match is weak. The size of a clone is reported for some rows only, either as once, few or many, or as a class for expanded clones.

TRBJ1-5 | TRBD1 | - | TRBV5-1 | TGCGCCAGCAGACGGGGACAGGGGCGGTCGCCCCAGCATTTT | CASRRGQGRSPQHF
TRBJ1-6 | TRBD1 | - | TRBV5-1 | TGCGCCAGCAGCTTGGCCAGAGACAGGGCATTAAATTCACCCCTCCACTTT | CASSLARDRALNSPLHF
TRBJ1-6 | TRBD1 | - | TRBV9 | TGTGCCAGCAGCGCCCACCCAGCCGTGACAGGGGGATCACCCCTCCACTTT | CASSAHPAVTGGSPLHF
TRBJ1-5 | - | - | TRBV2 | TGTGCCAGCAGTCACTCGACAGGTGCTGGCAATCAGCCCCAGCATTTT | CASSHSTGAGNQPQHF
TRBJ2-1 | TRBD1 | once | TRBV18 | TGTGCCAGCTCTCCCGACAGGGGTAAGCTGGATGAGCAGTTCTTC | CASSPDRGKLDEQFF
TRBJ1-5 | - | - | TRBV11-2 | TGTGCCAGCAGCGAAGGGGGTCGGGGTCAGCCCCAGCATTTT | CASSEGGRGQPQHF
TRBJ2-3 | TRBD2 | - | TRBV10-2 | TGCGCCAGCCGAGGACTAGCGGGGCCCACAGATACGCAGTATTTT | CASRGLAGPTDTQYF
TRBJ2-1 | TRBD1 | - | TRBV6-4 | TGTGCCAGCAGTGACGGGACAGTTGACAATGAGCAGTTCTTC | CASSDGTVDNEQFF
TRBJ2-5 | - | - | TRBV9 | TGTGCCAGCAGCGTAGTTGGGGGCGCGGAGACCCAGTACTTC | CASSVVGGAETQYF
TRBJ2-3 | - | - | TRBV7-8 | TGTGCCAGCAGCTCCCAAGCCACGGCAGATACGCAGTATTTT | CASSSQATADTQYF
TRBJ2-1 | TRBD2 | once | TRBV29-1 | TGCAGCGCCGTTCTACCGACTAGCGGGGGCTTCTACTCCTACAATGAGCAGTTCTTC | CSAVLPTSGGFYSYNEQFF
TRBJ1-4 | TRBD1 | - | TRBV27 | TGTGCCAGCAGTTTATGGGGACAGGGAACTAATGAAAAACTGTTTTTT | CASSLWGQGTNEKLFF
TRBJ2-7 | TRBD2 | - | TRBV7-3 | TGTGCCAGCGGGACTAGCGGGAACGAGCAGTACTTC | CASGTSGNEQYF
TRBJ2-6 | - | - | TRBV11-2 | TGTGCCAGCGGATCGGGGGCTGGGGCCAACGTCCTGACTTTC | CASGSGAGANVLTF
TRBJ2-3 | TRBD2 | - | TRBV2 | TGTGCCAGCCATAGCGGGGGGGCTCGCACAGATACGCAGTATTTT | CASHSGGARTDTQYF
TRBJ1-2 | TRBD1 | - | TRBV6-5 | TGTGCCAGCAGACAGGGGCGGCCGGGGTATGGCTACACCTTC | CASRQGRPGYGYTF
TRBJ1-2 | - | - | TRBV11-2 | TGTGCCAGCAGCTTACGGGGGAATGGCTACACCTTC | CASSLRGNGYTF
TRBJ2-7 | TRBD2 | - | TRBV5-1 | TGCGCCAGCGCACTACCGGGGGGAAGCTACGAGCAGTACTTC | CASALPGGSYEQYF
TRBJ1-1 | TRBD1 | once | TRBV19 | TGTGCCAGTAGTATAAGGACAGGGAGGATGAACACTGAAGCTTTCTTT | CASSIRTGRMNTEAFF
TRBJ2-7 | TRBD2 | - | TRBV5-1 | TGCGCCAGCAGCTTCATAGCGGGGGGCCCAGGGGAGCAGTACTTC | CASSFIAGGPGEQYF
TRBJ1-4 | TRBD1 | - | TRBV28 | TGTGCCAGCAGTGGTGACAGGGGAGGGGATGAAAAACTGTTTTTT | CASSGDRGGDEKLFF
TRBJ1-1 | - | - | TRBV2 | TGTGCCAGCGGAAAGAGGAGCGAAGCTTTCTTT | CASGKRSEAFF
TRBJ2-7 | - | once | TRBV5-1 | TGCGCCAGCAGCTTGGGCGGGGACTCCTACGAGCAGTACTTC | CASSLGGDSYEQYF
TRBJ1-5 | - | once | TRBV19 | TGTGCCAGTAGTGGTCCAGGGAGCAATCAGCCCCAGCATTTT | CASSGPGSNQPQHF
TRBJ2-7 | - | - | TRBV28 | TGTGCCAGCAGTACCCTATCCGAGGCGAACTACGAGCAGTACTTC | CASSTLSEANYEQYF
TRBJ2-7 | TRBD2 | once | TRBV5-4 | TGTGCCAGCAGCTCCCTTACAGCGGGGGGGGCCTACGAGCAGTACTTC | CASSSLTAGGAYEQYF
TRBJ2-1 | - | - | TRBV6-6 | TGTGCCAGCAGCCAAGGAACACAGGGTGTAGGGCAGTTCTTC | CASSQGTQGVGQFF
TRBJ2-7 | TRBD1 | - | TRBV9 | TGTGCCAGCAGCGCCTCCGGGACAGACTCCTACGAGCAGTACTTC | CASSASGTDSYEQYF
TRBJ2-1 | TRBD2 | - | TRBV2 | TGTGCCAGCAGCCCACCCTTAGCGGGGGCCGCCAAGATCTTC | CASSPPLAGAAKIF
TRBJ1-6 | - | - | TRBV10-3 | TGTGCCATCAGTGTTGGAGGATTAACGGGCAATTCACCCCTCCACTTT | CAISVGGLTGNSPLHF
TRBJ1-1 | - | - | TRBV6-6 | TGTGCCAGCAGTCGAGGGACTTCCGAAGCTTTCTTT | CASSRGTSEAFF
TRBJ1-3 | - | - | TRBV5-1 | TGCGCCAGCAGCTTGGCAGGATCTGGAAACACCATATATTTT | CASSLAGSGNTIYF
TRBJ2-7 | TRBD1 | - | TRBV29-1 | TGCAGCGTTGGCTCCCGGGACAGGGGACCCGAGCAGTACTTC | CSVGSRDRGPEQYF
TRBJ2-7 | TRBD2 | - | TRBV5-6 | TGTGCCAGCAGCTTGAGAAGCGGGGGCTTCTACGAGCAGTACTTC | CASSLRSGGFYEQYF
TRBJ1-6 | - | - | TRBV18 | TGTGCCAGCTCACCAAAGATGGACTATGGGTCACCCCTCCACTTT | CASSPKMDYGSPLHF
TRBJ1-6 | - | few | TRBV5-1 | TGCGCCAGCAGCTTGGCCTATCAGGGAGGACAATCACCCCTCCACTTT | CASSLAYQGGQSPLHF
TRBJ1-4 | - | few | TRBV9 | TGTGCCAGCAGCGTTGGAGCTACAACTAATGAAAAACTGTTTTTT | CASSVGATTNEKLFF
TRBJ1-6 | - | - | TRBV6-5 | TGTGCCAGCAGCCACCCAGGGTCGAATTCACCCCTCCACTTT | CASSHPGSNSPLHF
TRBJ1-1 | - | - | TRBV27 | TGTGCCAGCAGTTCGATAAACAGGGCCCTGAACACTGAAGCTTTCTTT | CASSSINRALNTEAFF
TRBJ2-5 | - | - | TRBV9 | TGTGCCAGCAGCGGGGGGGTTTCAGAGACCCAGTACTTC | CASSGGVSETQYF
TRBJ2-5 | - | - | TRBV5-1 | TGCGCCAGCAGCTTCGAGGACCAAGAGACCCAGTACTTC | CASSFEDQETQYF
TRBJ1-4 | - | once | TRBV5-4 | TGTGCCAGCAGCCTTCCAACTAATGAAAAACTGTTTTTT | CASSLPTNEKLFF
TRBJ1-5 | - | few | TRBV7-8 | TGTGCCAGCAGCTTACAAGGTGGACATTCGAACCAGCCCCAGCATTTT | CASSLQGGHSNQPQHF
TRBJ2-5 | - | - | TRBV2 | TGTGCCAGCAGTGAAGGGGGAGTTCAAGAGACCCAGTACTTC | CASSEGGVQETQYF
TRBJ1-1 | TRBD1 | - | TRBV6-5 | TGTGCCAGCAGTTACGTACAGGGGGCTGAAGCTTTCTTT | CASSYVQGAEAFF
TRBJ2-1 | TRBD2 | once | TRBV28 | TGTGCCAGCAGGCGACGACTAGCGGGGGGGCACGATGAGCAGTTCTTC | CASRRRLAGGHDEQFF
TRBJ2-5 | TRBD2 | - | TRBV5-1 | TGCGCCAGCAGCTTGACGGCGGGGGGGCCTCAAGAGACCCAGTACTTC | CASSLTAGGPQETQYF
TRBJ2-7 | TRBD2 | - | TRBV5-1 | TGCGCCAGCAGCTTGGTAGCGGGGCAGATCTCCTACGAGCAGTACTTC | CASSLVAGQISYEQYF
TRBJ1-4 | - | - | TRBV5-1 | TGCGCCAGCAGCCATCTTGCGCCAACTAATGAAAAACTGTTTTTT | CASSHLAPTNEKLFF
TRBJ2-2 | TRBD2 | - | TRBV5-1 | TGCGCCAGCAGCGGCGTTAGCGGGGGGGAAGAGAACACCGGGGAGCTGTTTTTT | CASSGVSGGEENTGELFF
TRBJ2-6 | - | - | TRBV10-1 | TGCGCCGAGGCTGGGGCCAACGTCCTGACTTTC | CAEAGANVLTF
TRBJ2-2 | - | - | TRBV27 | TGTGCCAGCAGCCTCCGTGGGAGAGGGAGGACCGGGGAGCTGTTTTTT | CASSLRGRGRTGELFF
TRBJ1-5 | - | few | TRBV27 | TGTGCCAGCAGTTTCCTAGGGGCGGATCAGCCCCAGCATTTT | CASSFLGADQPQHF